The 17 T cell receptor beta chains in this list originate from one sample, sequenced in a study of identical twins. TCRdb re-analysed the 5' RACE reads in MiXCR, keeping a single row per CDR3 protein. This sample has about 500,000 distinct CDR3 sequences; 13% to 15% occur once, and the top ten carry approximately 0.98%. This sample also appeared in a second study, on yellow fever vaccine responses in identical twins.

Input material: CD4+ T cells sorted from blood. The receptors originated from a young woman in good health.

The rearrangement joins TRBV12-3 or TRBV12-4 to TRBJ2-3, with 8 bases that match TRBD2. CDR3 length: 19 amino acids. Trimming cost V 11 bases and J 0 bases; bases outside gene matches: 22. The CDR3 sequence is CACCLPSGLAGRSTDTQYF. CDR3 nucleotide sequence: TGTGCCTGCTGTCTACCTTCGGGTCTAGCGGGTAGAAGCACAGATACGCAGTATTTT.

This clonotype was counted many times. The chain carries TRBV5-5 and TRBJ2-7, with TRBD1 identical over 7 bases. This CDR3 region has 13 residues. Trimming cost V 4 bases and J 7 bases; bases outside gene matches: 8. Germline V CDR1 and CDR2: SGHKS, YYEKEE (reference sequence). CDR3 DNA sequence: TGTGCCAGCAGCACGACAGGGATGGGAGAGCAGTACTTC. Translated, it gives CASSTTGMGEQYF. Complete variable domain (other parts from reference TRBV5-5 and TRBJ2-7): DAGVTQSPTHLIKTRGQQVTLRCSPISGHKSVSWYQQVLGQGPQFIFQYYEKEERGRGNFPDRFSARQFPNYSSELNVNALLLGDSALYLCASSTTGMGEQYFGPGTRLTVT.

The chain combines TRBV6-1 with TRBJ2-1, with TRBD2 matching over 11 bases. V lost 2 bases and J lost 7; bases outside the gene matches: 7. Germline lookup yields CDR1 MNHNS and CDR2 SASEGT. The CDR3 is 16 amino acids. The CDR3: CASSEPLAGDGNEQFF. CDR3 nucleotide sequence: TGTGCCAGCAGTGAACCACTAGCGGGAGATGGTAATGAGCAGTTCTTC.

This rearrangement joins TRBV20-1 to TRBJ2-7; 7 bases fit TRBD2. CDR1 is DFQATT, CDR2 SNEGSKA, per germline (reference sequence). This CDR3 region has 14 residues. The J segment lost 3 bases and the V segment lost 1 base, leaving 6 bases of the junction unmatched. The CDR3 DNA follows: TGCAGTGCTAGAGGTGGGACTAAAATCTACGAGCAGTACTTC. This translates into CSARGGTKIYEQYF.

The V gene is TRBV29-1, the J gene TRBJ1-2; a possible D gene is TRBD1 (6 bases). Germline V gene data show CDR1 as SQVTM and CDR2 as ANQGSEA. This CDR3 has 11 amino acids. The CDR3 bases are TGCGGGACCGGGACCGGGGGCGGCTACACCTTC. Its protein is CGTGTGGGYTF.

The V call is TRBV4-3, the J call TRBJ2-2, with unresolved D. Germline CDR1 reads LGHNA; CDR2 reads YSLEER. The CDR3 length is 14 residues. V dropped 1 base and J dropped 5 bases, with 8 bases sitting between them. CDR3 bases: TGCGCCAGCAGCCAAGTGTACGGGACCGGGGAGCTGTTTTTT. It specifies CASSQVYGTGELFF.

The CDR3 nucleotides read TGTGCCAGCACCCCAAGGGGGCGGTTCTCCACCGGGGAGCTGTTTTTT. This gives the protein CASTPRGRFSTGELFF. The V and J genes are TRBV6-1 and TRBJ2-2, with 7 bases identical to TRBD1. The germline gives CDR1 MNHNS, CDR2 SASEGT. V shed 7 bases, J shed 4 bases, and the junction held 12 bases outside the gene matches. The CDR3 loop spans 16 amino acids.

This chain joins TRBV12-3 or TRBV12-4 and TRBJ2-7; D not certain. Trimming left V 4 bases short and J 1 base short, with 14 bases between. The CDR3 runs to 15 residues. CDR3 region: CASSSGGLFSYEQYF. CDR3 DNA sequence: TGTGCCAGCAGTTCCGGCGGTCTTTTTTCCTACGAGCAGTACTTC.

This clonotype was counted between two and nine times. The chain has TRBV7-9 and TRBJ1-1; D not resolved. This CDR3 comprises 13 residues. The germline V gene encodes CDR1 SEHNR and CDR2 FQNEAQ (reference sequence). The V gene lost 5 bases and the J gene lost 0 bases, with 7 bases spanning the gap. The CDR3 is CASSADMNTEAFF. Written as DNA, the CDR3 is TGTGCCAGCAGCGCCGACATGAACACTGAAGCTTTCTTT.

The CDR3 region has the DNA TGCAGTGCTAGAACCTTCGGTCCTAGCACAGATACGCAGTATTTT. Translating it yields CSARTFGPSTDTQYF. The chain uses TRBV20-1 and TRBJ2-3; D gene ambiguous. Trimming took 2 bases from V and 0 from J, leaving 12 bases between them. Germline V CDR1 and CDR2: DFQATT, SNEGSKA (reference sequence). CDR3 size: 15 residues.

The CDR3 DNA reads TGTGCCATCAGCACAGCCGCAGAGACCCAGTACTTC. This translates into CAISTAAETQYF. The chain employs TRBV10-3 and TRBJ2-5; D is undetermined. Between the trimmed V and J ends, which lost 6 bases and 4 bases, there was a span of 9 bases. Germline values: CDR1 ENHRY, CDR2 SYGVKD. This CDR3 is 12 amino acids long.

This clonotype was seen a few times. The chain has TRBV7-3 and TRBJ1-1, with 7 bases that match TRBD1. Germline V gives CDR1 SGHTA, CDR2 FQGTGA. After removal of 5 bases from V and 6 bases from J, the junction contained 3 bases not matched to a gene. The CDR3 length is 12 residues. This chain's CDR3 is CASSPTGAEAFF. The DNA for the CDR3 is TGTGCCAGCAGCCCAACAGGGGCTGAAGCTTTCTTT.

The chain has TRBV19 and TRBJ2-5; 8 nucleotides line up with TRBD1. V was pared by 5 bases and J by 4 bases, with 6 bases of the junction left unmatched. This CDR3 has 14 residues. CDR1 is LNHDA and CDR2 is SQIVND in the germline V gene (reference sequence). The CDR3 coding sequence is TGTGCCAGTAGTCCCCTAGACAGGGGAGAGACCCAGTACTTC. It specifies CASSPLDRGETQYF.

This clonotype was seen repeatedly, ten times or more. The J gene is TRBJ2-5, the V gene TRBV12-3 or TRBV12-4, with 7 bases identical to TRBD2. Trimming removed 3 bases from V and 5 bases from J; junction bases left unmatched: 3. The CDR3 runs 13 residues. For the CDR3, the DNA is TGTGCCAGCAGTTTCTGGGAGGGGGAGACCCAGTACTTC. Amino acids: CASSFWEGETQYF.

The CDR3 DNA is TGTGCCAGCAGCCCGGACGGACGGGTATATTCACCCCTCCACTTT. Its translation: CASSPDGRVYSPLHF. J is TRBJ1-6 and V is TRBV7-3; D ambiguous. In germline, CDR1 is SGHTA, CDR2 FQGTGA. Trimming removed 5 bases at V and 8 bases at J, with 16 bases between. The CDR3 is made up of 15 amino acids.

This clonotype was counted between two and nine times. This chain connects TRBV6-5 to TRBJ1-2; D is possibly TRBD1 (5 bases). V lost 1 base and J 5 bases, leaving 14 bases between the germline ends. The CDR3 is 15 amino acids. In germline, CDR1 is MNHEY, CDR2 SVGAGI. The CDR3 DNA sequence: TGTGCCAGCAGTTACTTGGGGGGGAAGGGTTATGGCTACACCTTC. It specifies CASSYLGGKGYGYTF.

This clonotype was observed a few times. The chain combines TRBV3-1 with TRBJ1-4; 8 bases match TRBD1. Germline CDR1 is LGHDT and CDR2 is YNNKEL (reference sequence). V lost 2 bases to trimming and J lost 6 bases; unmatched junction nucleotides: 2. The CDR3 covers 14 residues. This CDR3 is CASSQRTGYEKLFF. CDR3 bases: TGTGCCAGCAGCCAAAGGACAGGGTATGAAAAACTGTTTTTT.